One and the same sample provided the 8 T cell receptor beta chains below, sequenced in a study of cytomegalovirus exposure and HLA in healthy donors. Clones were read by immunoSEQ multiplex PCR, and TCRdb kept only the in-frame ones, dropping some. Among tens of thousands of clones listed, 80% to 90% were seen once. Material for sequencing was PBMCs. The receptors originated from a young woman in good health and CMV-seropositive.

CDR3 DNA: TGTGCCAGCATGAGGAGGGGGGGGGAGACCCAGTACTTC. Its translation: CASMRRGGETQYF. This chain links TRBV6-5 with TRBJ2-5; weak D call: TRBD2 (7 bases). V lost 7 bases to trimming and J lost 5 bases, with 14 bases between them. This CDR3 has 13 amino acids. Germline V lookup: CDR1 MNHEY, CDR2 SVGAGI.

The V gene is TRBV28, the J gene TRBJ1-2, with D perhaps matching TRBD1 (5 bases). This CDR3 is 13 amino acids long. The V end lost 7 bases, the J end lost 4 bases, and 13 bases lay between the germline ends. The V gene's germline CDR1 is MDHEN and CDR2 SYDVKM. CDR3 in DNA: TGTGCCAGCATGGCAGGGCAATTCTATGGCTACACCTTC. Residues: CASMAGQFYGYTF.

The chain employs TRBV7-2 and TRBJ1-1, with 9 bases lining up with TRBD1. V was pared by 0 bases and J by 5 bases, with 7 bases of the junction left unmatched. Germline values: CDR1 SGHTA, CDR2 FQGNSA. The CDR3 loop spans 16 amino acids. CDR3 coding DNA: TGTGCCAGCAGCTTAGCCCCCCGTGACAGGGGGACTGAAGCTTTCTTT. Translating it yields CASSLAPRDRGTEAFF.

The rearrangement uses TRBV18 and TRBJ2-7; D may be TRBD1 (6 bases). Germline CDR1 and CDR2: KGHSH and LQKENI. Trimming cost V 2 bases and J 4 bases, with 12 bases left between them. This CDR3 spans 14 amino acids. The CDR3 DNA is TGTGCCAGCTCACCAGCGACAGGAAATTACGAGCAGTACTTC. Translated, it gives CASSPATGNYEQYF. Full variable domain (rest looked up from reference TRBV18 and TRBJ2-7): NAGVMQNPRHLVRRRGQEARLRCSPMKGHSHVYWYRQLPEEGLKFMVYLQKENIIDESGMPKERFSAEFPKEGPSILRIQQVVRGDSAAYFCASSPATGNYEQYFGPGTRLTVT.

The V gene is TRBV27, the J gene TRBJ2-1; 10 bases are shared with TRBD2. Germline CDR1 reads MNHEY; CDR2 reads SMNVEV (reference sequence). The CDR3 covers 15 residues. J gave up 5 bases and V 7 bases, and 8 bases lay outside the gene matches. CDR3: CASKVTSGINNEQFF. Here the CDR3 DNA reads TGTGCCAGCAAGGTCACTAGCGGGATCAACAATGAGCAGTTCTTC.

CDR3 sequence: CATKLDRETDTQYF. The CDR3 nucleotides read TGTGCCACCAAACTGGACAGGGAAACGGATACGCAGTATTTT. The gene calls are TRBV10-3 and TRBJ2-3; 8 bases align to TRBD1. V lost 10 bases and J lost 6; bases outside the gene matches: 12. CDR3 length: 14 amino acids. The germline CDR1 and CDR2 sequences are ENHRY and SYGVKD.

J is TRBJ2-7 and V is TRBV2, with TRBD1 matching 9 bases. This CDR3 spans 14 amino acids. The J segment lost 2 bases and the V segment lost 6 bases, leaving 5 bases of the junction unmatched. CDR1 is SNHLY, CDR2 FYNNEI, per germline. CDR3 protein: CASRTGGDTYEQYF. The DNA for the CDR3 is TGTGCCAGCAGGACAGGGGGTGACACCTACGAGCAGTACTTC.

This clone was counted a single time. This chain joins TRBV4-2 and TRBJ2-2, with 9 bases lining up with TRBD2. Trimming removed 3 bases from V and 7 bases from J; junction bases left unmatched: 6. The length of the CDR3 is 15 residues. CDR1 and CDR2 (germline): LGHNA, YNFKEQ. CDR3 residues: CASSHVAGEVGELFF. In DNA form, the CDR3 reads TGTGCCAGCAGCCACGTAGCGGGAGAAGTCGGGGAGCTGTTTTTT.